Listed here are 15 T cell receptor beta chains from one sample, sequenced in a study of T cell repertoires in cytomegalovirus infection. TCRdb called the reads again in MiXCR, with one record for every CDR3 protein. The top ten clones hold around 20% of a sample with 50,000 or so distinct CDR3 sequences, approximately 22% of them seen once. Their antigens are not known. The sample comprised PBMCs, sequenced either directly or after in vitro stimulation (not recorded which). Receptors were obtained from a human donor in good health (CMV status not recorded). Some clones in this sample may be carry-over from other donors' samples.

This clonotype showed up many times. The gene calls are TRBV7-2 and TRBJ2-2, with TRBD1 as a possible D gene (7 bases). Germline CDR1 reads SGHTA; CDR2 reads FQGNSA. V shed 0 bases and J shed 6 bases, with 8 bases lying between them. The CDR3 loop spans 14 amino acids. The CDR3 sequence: CASSLARGAGELFF. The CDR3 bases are TGTGCCAGCAGCTTAGCCAGGGGGGCCGGGGAGCTGTTTTTT.

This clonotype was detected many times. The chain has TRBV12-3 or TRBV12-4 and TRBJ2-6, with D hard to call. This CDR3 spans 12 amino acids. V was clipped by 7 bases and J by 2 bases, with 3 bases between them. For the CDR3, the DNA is TGTGCCAGCACAACTGGGGCCAACGTCCTGACTTTC. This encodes CASTTGANVLTF.

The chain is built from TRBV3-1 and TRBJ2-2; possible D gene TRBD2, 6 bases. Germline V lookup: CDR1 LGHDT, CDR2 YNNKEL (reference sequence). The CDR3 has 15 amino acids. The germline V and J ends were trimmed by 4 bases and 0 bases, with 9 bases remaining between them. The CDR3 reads CASSPRLANTGELFF. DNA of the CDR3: TGTGCCAGCAGCCCCAGACTAGCGAACACCGGGGAGCTGTTTTTT.

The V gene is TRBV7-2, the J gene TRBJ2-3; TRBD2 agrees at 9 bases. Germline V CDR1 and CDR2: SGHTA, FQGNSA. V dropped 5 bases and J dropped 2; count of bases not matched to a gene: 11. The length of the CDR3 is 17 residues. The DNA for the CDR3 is TGTGCCAGCAGCCCGAGACTAGCGGAGACCACCACAGATACGCAGTATTTT. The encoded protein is CASSPRLAETTTDTQYF.

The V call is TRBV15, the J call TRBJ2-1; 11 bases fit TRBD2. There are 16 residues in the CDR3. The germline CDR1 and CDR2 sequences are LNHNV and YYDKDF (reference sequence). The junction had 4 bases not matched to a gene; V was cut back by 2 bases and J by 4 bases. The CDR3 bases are TGTGCCACCAGCAGACCCGGGACTAGCGGATACAATGAGCAGTTCTTC. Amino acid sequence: CATSRPGTSGYNEQFF.

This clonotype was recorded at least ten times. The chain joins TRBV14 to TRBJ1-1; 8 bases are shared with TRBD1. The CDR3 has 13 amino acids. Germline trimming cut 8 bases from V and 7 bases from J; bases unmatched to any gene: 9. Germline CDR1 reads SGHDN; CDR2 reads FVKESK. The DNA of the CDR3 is TGTGCCAGCGGAAATACAGGGGGGCATGAAGCTTTCTTT. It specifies CASGNTGGHEAFF.

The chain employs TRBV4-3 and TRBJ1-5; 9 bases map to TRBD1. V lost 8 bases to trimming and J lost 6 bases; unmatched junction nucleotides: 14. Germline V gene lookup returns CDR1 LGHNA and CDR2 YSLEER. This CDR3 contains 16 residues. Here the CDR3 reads CASPERRDRECQPQHF. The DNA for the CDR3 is TGCGCCAGCCCCGAAAGGAGGGACAGGGAGTGTCAGCCCCAGCATTTT.

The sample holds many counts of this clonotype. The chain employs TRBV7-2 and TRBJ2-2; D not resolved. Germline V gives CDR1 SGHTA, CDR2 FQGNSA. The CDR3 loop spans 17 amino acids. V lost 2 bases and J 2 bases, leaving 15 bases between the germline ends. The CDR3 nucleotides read TGTGCCAGCAGCTTAAACCGGCGTCTAGAAAACACCGGGGAGCTGTTTTTT. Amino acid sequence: CASSLNRRLENTGELFF.

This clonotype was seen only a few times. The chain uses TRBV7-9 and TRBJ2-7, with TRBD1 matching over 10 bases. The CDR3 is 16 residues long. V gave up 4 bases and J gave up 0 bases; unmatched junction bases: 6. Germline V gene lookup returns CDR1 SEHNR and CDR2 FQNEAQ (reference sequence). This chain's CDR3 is CASSSLGTGDSYEQYF. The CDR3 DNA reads TGTGCCAGCAGCTCCTTGGGGACAGGGGACTCCTACGAGCAGTACTTC.

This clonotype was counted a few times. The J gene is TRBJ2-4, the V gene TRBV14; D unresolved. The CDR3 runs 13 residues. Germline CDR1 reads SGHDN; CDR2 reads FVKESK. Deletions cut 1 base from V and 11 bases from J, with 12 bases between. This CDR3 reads CASSQAGFGLQYF. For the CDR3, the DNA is TGTGCCAGCAGCCAAGCAGGTTTTGGGCTTCAGTACTTC.

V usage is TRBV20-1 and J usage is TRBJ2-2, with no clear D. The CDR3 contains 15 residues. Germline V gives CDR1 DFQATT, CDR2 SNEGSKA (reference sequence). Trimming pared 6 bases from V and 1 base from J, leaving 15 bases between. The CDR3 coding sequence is TGCAGTGCCAACTCCCCTCACGAGAACACCGGGGAGCTGTTTTTT. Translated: CSANSPHENTGELFF.

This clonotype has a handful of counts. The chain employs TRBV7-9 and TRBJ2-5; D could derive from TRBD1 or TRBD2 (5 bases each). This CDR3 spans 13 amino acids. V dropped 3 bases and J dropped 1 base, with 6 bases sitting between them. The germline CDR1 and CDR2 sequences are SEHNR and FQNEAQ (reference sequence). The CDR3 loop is CASSFGGQETQYF. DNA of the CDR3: TGTGCCAGCAGCTTTGGGGGCCAAGAGACCCAGTACTTC.

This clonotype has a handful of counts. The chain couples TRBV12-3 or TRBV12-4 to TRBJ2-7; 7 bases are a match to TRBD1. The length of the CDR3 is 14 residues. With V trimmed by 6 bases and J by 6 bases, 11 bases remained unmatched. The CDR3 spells CASRPQGSRREQYF. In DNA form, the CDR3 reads TGTGCCAGCAGACCACAGGGGTCTCGGCGCGAGCAGTACTTC.

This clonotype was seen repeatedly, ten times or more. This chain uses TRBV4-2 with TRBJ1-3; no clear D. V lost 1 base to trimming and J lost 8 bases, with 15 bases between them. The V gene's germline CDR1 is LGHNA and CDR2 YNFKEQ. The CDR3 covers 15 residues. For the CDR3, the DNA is TGTGCCAGCAGCCAAGTAATCTGGGAGGTGGACACCATATATTTT. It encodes CASSQVIWEVDTIYF.

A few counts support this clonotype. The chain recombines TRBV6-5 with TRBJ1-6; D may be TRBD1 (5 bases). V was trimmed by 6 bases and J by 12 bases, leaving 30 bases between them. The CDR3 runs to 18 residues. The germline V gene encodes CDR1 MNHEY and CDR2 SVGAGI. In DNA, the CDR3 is TGTGCCAGCAGGACTGTAAACGGGGACGAGTACAGCATCGTACCCCTCCACTTT. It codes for CASRTVNGDEYSIVPLHF.